This passage covers 10 T cell receptor beta chains from one sample sequenced in a study of identical twins. TCRdb itself ran the 5' RACE reads through MiXCR, one entry per CDR3 protein. The data hold roughly 720,000 distinct CDR3 sequences, with over 15% observed a single time. This sample also belongs to another study, concerning T cells expressing NK-cell markers.

Material: PBMCs. The receptor set was obtained from a woman aged 18-29 years in good health.

This clonotype has just a few counts. The V gene is TRBV4-3, the J gene TRBJ2-1, with 7 nucleotides matching TRBD2. CDR3 length: 15 amino acids. The germline V gene has CDR1 LGHNA and CDR2 YSLEER. V shed 4 bases and J 5 bases; nucleotides not matched to a gene: 8. The CDR3: CASSPEAGVNNEQFF. In DNA form, the CDR3 reads TGCGCCAGCAGCCCCGAGGCGGGGGTTAACAATGAGCAGTTCTTC.

This clonotype has just a few counts. The chain carries TRBV20-1 and TRBJ2-5; D may be TRBD1 (5 bases). Germline CDR1 DFQATT, CDR2 SNEGSKA (reference sequence). Trimming removed 4 bases at V and 5 bases at J, with 8 bases between. CDR3 length equals 11 residues. The DNA of the CDR3 is TGCAGTGCTACAGGGAAGGAGACCCAGTACTTC. Translation: CSATGKETQYF.

The rearrangement uses TRBV11-3 and TRBJ2-3; maybe TRBD2 (5 bases). The CDR3 sequence is 14 residues long. Looked up from germline, CDR1 is SGHNT and CDR2 is YENEEA. Trimming left V 3 bases short and J 2 bases short, with 9 bases between. The CDR3 here is CASSLTTNTDTQYF. CDR3 DNA: TGTGCCAGCAGCTTGACTACCAACACAGATACGCAGTATTTT.

The gene calls are TRBV5-1 and TRBJ1-2, with 12 bases identical to TRBD1. V dropped 2 bases and J dropped 6; count of bases not matched to a gene: 5. The CDR3 extends over 15 amino acids. Germline-derived CDR1 and CDR2 are SGHRS and YFSETQ. CDR3 residues: CASSLTGTGGDGYTF. The CDR3 bases are TGCGCCAGCAGCTTAACCGGGACAGGGGGCGATGGCTACACCTTC.

V and J are TRBV5-1 and TRBJ2-4; D is uncertain. The CDR3 covers 15 residues. CDR1 is SGHRS, CDR2 YFSETQ, per germline. Trimming shortened V by 4 bases and J by 7 bases, and 18 bases separated the two germline ends. CDR3 sequence reads: CASSLKTPGENIQYF. The CDR3 DNA reads TGCGCCAGCAGCCTAAAGACTCCCGGAGAGAACATTCAGTACTTC.

CDR3 in DNA: TGTGCCATCAGTGAATACAATGAGCAGTTCTTC. Protein: CAISEYNEQFF. The chain uses TRBV10-3 and TRBJ2-1; D not certain. This CDR3 region has 11 residues. Germline loops: CDR1 ENHRY, CDR2 SYGVKD. V was cut by 3 bases and J by 4 bases, with 1 base left in between.

This chain links TRBV29-1 with TRBJ2-1; no definite D call. CDR3 size: 13 residues. Germline CDR1 reads SQVTM; CDR2 reads ANQGSEA. The germline V and J ends were trimmed by 0 bases and 10 bases, with 13 bases remaining between them. Here the CDR3 reads CSVEDATGSEQFF. CDR3 nucleotides: TGCAGCGTTGAAGATGCAACGGGCAGCGAGCAGTTCTTC.

In this sample, this clonotype turned up once. The chain has TRBV4-2 and TRBJ1-6; D is possibly TRBD1 (6 bases). Germline V gene sequence: CDR1 LGHNA, CDR2 YNFKEQ. There are 16 residues in the CDR3. With 0 bases removed from V and 4 bases from J, the gap between germline ends came to 10 bases. Written as DNA, the CDR3 is TGTGCCAGCAGCCAAGAAGGACAGATGTATAATTCACCCCTCCACTTT. This gives the protein CASSQEGQMYNSPLHF.

J is TRBJ1-1 and V is TRBV11-2, with D unresolved. The germline V gene encodes CDR1 SGHAT and CDR2 FQNNGV. V was cut by 2 bases and J by 0 bases, with 13 bases left in between. The CDR3 runs to 16 residues. The CDR3 sequence is CASSLSRGGMNTEAFF. The CDR3 DNA reads as TGTGCCAGCAGCTTAAGTAGAGGTGGAATGAACACTGAAGCTTTCTTT.

This chain links TRBV9 with TRBJ2-5; unclear D gene. V lost 4 bases, J lost 1 base, and 11 bases lay in between. Germline CDR1 SGDLS, CDR2 YYNGEE. CDR3 length: 14 residues. CDR3 nucleotides: TGTGCCAGCAGCCGTACCGGGTTCCAAGAGACCCAGTACTTC. Protein product: CASSRTGFQETQYF.